This passage covers 10 T cell receptor beta chains from one sample sequenced in a study of Ad26.COV2.S vaccination and SARS-CoV-2 variants. Treatment reported: around 19 received Ad26.COV2.S at low or high dose, single or two shots; 5 received placebo; per-sample allocation not given. At day 63 after the first vaccine or placebo injection, samples were drawn. Libraries were prepared by immunoSEQ multiplex PCR; TCRdb keeps only in-frame clonotypes and omits some of them. Of roughly 350,000 clones listed, around 90% are singletons. Specimen: peripheral blood, collected in a trial of Ad26.COV2.S vaccine versus placebo. These receptors all stem from a person aged 18-65 years who received the Ad26.COV2.S COVID-19 vaccine or a placebo.

The chain couples TRBV4-1 to TRBJ2-5, with a tentative D call TRBD2 (5 bases). The CDR3 runs 16 residues. Germline CDR1 MGHRA, CDR2 YSYEKL. Trimming pared 1 base from V and 4 bases from J, leaving 16 bases between. The CDR3 sequence is CASSQALEGYGETQYF. In DNA, the CDR3 is TGCGCCAGCAGCCAAGCCCTCGAGGGCTATGGAGAGACCCAGTACTTC.

This chain links TRBV24-1 with TRBJ1-5, with D hard to call. Germline V gene data show CDR1 as KGHDR and CDR2 as SFDVKD. V lost 8 bases, J lost 3 bases, and 10 bases lay in between. The CDR3 covers 13 residues. The CDR3 here is CATMEADNQPQHF. CDR3 bases: TGTGCCACCATGGAGGCAGACAATCAGCCCCAGCATTTT.

The chain uses TRBV19 and TRBJ1-3; TRBD1 is a possible D gene (6 bases). Deletions cut 5 bases from V and 0 bases from J, with 20 bases between. The CDR3 consists of 18 residues. The V gene's germline CDR1 is LNHDA and CDR2 SQIVND (reference sequence). The chain's CDR3 is CASSVLRGQTRSGNTIYF. CDR3 DNA: TGTGCCAGTAGTGTCCTTAGGGGACAAACGCGCTCTGGAAACACCATATATTTT.

Here the CDR3 reads CASSSTGGQPQHF. Here the CDR3 DNA reads TGTGCCAGCAGTTCGACAGGGGGGCAGCCCCAGCATTTT. This chain links TRBV6-6 with TRBJ1-5; 9 bases are a match to TRBD1. The germline CDR1 and CDR2 sequences are MNHNY and SVGAGI (reference sequence). The CDR3 consists of 13 residues. After removal of 4 bases from V and 7 bases from J, the junction contained 2 bases not matched to a gene.

The gene calls are TRBV7-9 and TRBJ2-2; no firm D call. V shed 3 bases and J shed 4 bases, with 6 bases lying between them. The CDR3 contains 13 residues. CDR1 is SEHNR and CDR2 is FQNEAQ in the germline V gene (reference sequence). CDR3 coding DNA: TGTGCCAGCAGCTTTGGGATCACCGGGGAGCTGTTTTTT. Translation: CASSFGITGELFF.

V is TRBV12-3 or TRBV12-4 and J is TRBJ1-1; D ambiguous. The CDR3 has 11 residues. Trimming removed 4 bases at V and 3 bases at J, with 3 bases between. CDR3 sequence: CASSSDTEAFF. The DNA of the CDR3 is TGTGCCAGCAGTTCCGACACTGAAGCTTTCTTT.

The chain is built from TRBV6-5 and TRBJ2-3; the D gene is possibly TRBD2 (5 bases). CDR1 MNHEY and CDR2 SVGAGI come from the germline V gene. The CDR3 sequence is 14 residues long. The germline V and J ends were trimmed by 8 bases and 1 base, with 13 bases remaining between them. CDR3 nucleotide sequence: TGTGCCAGCGGAGTTGGGAGACGCACAGATACGCAGTATTTT. Amino acid sequence: CASGVGRRTDTQYF.

The chain carries TRBV6-5 and TRBJ2-7; 7 nucleotides align to TRBD2. Per the germline V gene, CDR1 is MNHEY and CDR2 is SVGAGI. The J segment lost 7 bases and the V segment lost 5 bases, leaving 8 bases of the junction unmatched. The CDR3 is made up of 13 amino acids. The CDR3 region is CASSRGLGREQYF. The CDR3 region has the DNA TGTGCCAGCAGTCGCGGACTAGGAAGGGAGCAGTACTTC.

The V gene is TRBV9, the J gene TRBJ1-1; no clear D. CDR1 and CDR2 from the germline V gene are SGDLS and YYNGEE. The CDR3 is made up of 15 amino acids. Trimming took 0 bases from V and 5 from J, leaving 14 bases between them. CDR3 in amino acids: CASSVVASSWTEAFF. The CDR3 DNA sequence: TGTGCCAGCAGCGTAGTAGCTTCTTCCTGGACTGAAGCTTTCTTT.

The sample holds one count of this clone. The CDR3 nucleotides read TGTGCCAGCAGTGGGTACAGGGGGCACGCTGAAGCTTTCTTT. Translating it yields CASSGYRGHAEAFF. This chain connects TRBV25-1 to TRBJ1-1; 9 bases match TRBD1. The CDR3 contains 14 residues. Germline V CDR1 and CDR2: MGHDK, SYGVNS. V lost 4 bases and J lost 6; bases outside the gene matches: 6. The full variable domain, its missing parts supplied by reference TRBV25-1 and TRBJ1-1, is EADIYQTPRYLVIGTGKKITLECSQTMGHDKMYWYQQDPGMELHLIHYSYGVNSTEKGDLSSESTVSRIRTEHFPLTLESARPSHTSQYLCASSGYRGHAEAFFGQGTRLTVV.